Following are 17 T cell receptor beta chains from one sample sequenced in a study of tumor and adjacent non-tumor tissue in lung cancer. The template was RNA from unsorted bulk tissue. Distant lung tissue was collected more than 3 cm away from the tumor edge. The library came from three nested PCR rounds adapted from ARM-PCR protocols. TCRdb analysed the multiplex PCR reads with MiXCR anew, one entry per CDR3 protein. The table records some 73,000 distinct CDR3 sequences, roughly 80% of them present only once. Sequenced sample: distant non-tumor lung tissue. The receptors originated from a man between 60 and 75 years old with non-small cell lung cancer.

On this clonotype: One end of the junction is discordant with germline, which a read error may explain. V usage is TRBV11-2 and J usage is TRBJ2-5, with D tentatively TRBD1 or TRBD2 (5 bases each). CDR1 SGHAT and CDR2 FQNNGV come from the germline V gene. CDR3 length equals 16 residues. The CDR3 DNA reads TGTGCCAGTAGCTACACAATGGGGGAGCCAAAGGAGACCCAGTATTTC. This codes for CASSYTMGEPKETQYF.

As concerns this clonotype: The junction shows a germline mismatch at one end, possibly a read error. The J gene is TRBJ2-1, the V gene TRBV20-1; D may be TRBD1 or TRBD2 (5 bases each). From germline, CDR1 is DFQATT and CDR2 SNEGSKA (reference sequence). The CDR3 is 14 amino acids. The CDR3 DNA reads TGCTGTGCTCCCCACCCACTGGGGGTCAATGAGCAGTTCTTC. Translated: CCAPHPLGVNEQFF.

Comment on this clonotype: The junction departs from germline at one end; a sequencing error may be responsible. This chain joins TRBV11-2 and TRBJ1-3, with TRBD1 as a possible D gene (6 bases). Germline V gene sequence: CDR1 SGHAT, CDR2 FQNNGV. There are 15 residues in the CDR3. In DNA form, the CDR3 reads TGTACCAGCAACTTAGGGGGTGGCTCCGGAAACACCATATATTTT. Translated, it gives CTSNLGGGSGNTIYF.

On this clonotype: The junction differs from germline at one of its ends, possibly a read error. The chain links TRBV20-1 to TRBJ1-2; the D gene is possibly TRBD1 (6 bases). Germline V lookup: CDR1 DFQATT, CDR2 SNEGSKA (reference sequence). CDR3 size: 13 residues. The CDR3 reads CSDREQGKYGYTF. The DNA of the CDR3 is TGCAGTGATAGAGAACAGGGAAAGTATGGCTACACCTTC.

The rearrangement links TRBV20-1 to TRBJ2-1; 9 nucleotides agree with TRBD2. This CDR3 spans 15 amino acids. The V gene's germline CDR1 is DFQATT and CDR2 SNEGSKA (reference sequence). CDR3 loop: CRRARMGTSSYEQFF. CDR3 nucleotide sequence: TGCAGACGAGCGAGAATGGGGACTAGCTCTTATGAGCAGTTCTTC.

This clonotype was counted ten times or more. The chain couples TRBV29-1 to TRBJ2-7; D may match TRBD1 or TRBD2 (5 bases each). The CDR3 has 15 residues. V lost 4 bases, J lost 6 bases, and 22 bases lay in between. Looked up from germline, CDR1 is SQVTM and CDR2 is ANQGSEA. Here the CDR3 DNA reads TGCAGCGTTGGAGGGTGGGGCACTCTCTCGGCCGAGCAGTACTTC. The encoded protein is CSVGGWGTLSAEQYF.

This clonotype was counted many times. The chain employs TRBV29-1 and TRBJ2-5; D remains ambiguous. V gave up 4 bases and J gave up 3 bases, with 9 bases separating them. The CDR3 is 12 amino acids. Germline V gene data show CDR1 as SQVTM and CDR2 as ANQGSEA. CDR3 coding DNA: TGCAGCGTTGTAGGCAGGAAAGAGACCCAGTACTTC. Its translation: CSVVGRKETQYF.

On this clonotype: One end of the junction fails to match germline, which may point to a read error. V is TRBV6-1 and J is TRBJ1-5, with 9 bases lining up with TRBD1. The J call is doubtful: the DNA matches TRBJ2-3 better. The length of the CDR3 is 18 residues. CDR1 and CDR2 from the germline V gene are MNHNS and SASEGT. CDR3 residues: CASSVDPGTGYSNQPQYF. CDR3 DNA sequence: TGTGCCAGTAGTGTCGATCCCGGGACAGGGTATAGCAATCAGCCCCAGTATTTT.

This clonotype was seen at least ten times. This rearrangement joins TRBV4-3 to TRBJ2-2, with TRBD2 matching over 8 bases. Per the germline V gene, CDR1 is LGHNA and CDR2 is YSLEER. Trimming cost V 3 bases and J 6 bases; bases outside gene matches: 9. The CDR3 length is 16 residues. The CDR3 spells CASSHSAGEMAGELFF. Here the CDR3 DNA reads TGCGCCAGCAGCCATTCAGCGGGAGAAATGGCCGGGGAGCTGTTTTTT.

As to this clonotype: It is likely a read error, because the conserved phenylalanine at the end of the CDR3 is missing. The V gene is TRBV11-3, the J gene TRBJ1-1; no definite D call. This CDR3 comprises 14 residues. Germline V lookup: CDR1 SGHNT, CDR2 YENEEA. CDR3 protein: CLSSSHGRQTEAFS. The CDR3 DNA is TGTCTCAGCAGCTCGCACGGACGGCAGACTGAAGCTTTCTCT.

About this clonotype itself: No conserved phenylalanine or tryptophan is present at the end of the CDR3, so a read error is the likely explanation. The DNA is left out, because the CDR3 cannot be placed on it with certainty; the CDR3 is given as TCRdb lists it. The chain carries TRBV11-3 and TRBJ1-5; the table's D call, TRBD1, has no DNA check behind it. The CDR3 spans 14 residues, counting both ends. CDR1 SGHNT and CDR2 YENEEA come from the germline V gene. The CDR3: CASSPDRGGQPQLV.

To note about this clonotype: A read error may produce the germline difference seen at one junction end. This chain connects TRBV4-2 to TRBJ2-4; 8 bases are a match to TRBD2. Germline assignment: CDR1 LGHNA and CDR2 YNFKEQ. The CDR3 has 15 amino acids. The CDR3 region is CANSQDRGGGDIQYF. CDR3 nucleotides: TGTGCCAACAGCCAAGATCGGGGGGGTGGGGACATTCAGTACTTC.

As concerns this clonotype: A read error may be the cause here, since a much bigger clone is one base away. The chain uses TRBV5-4 and TRBJ2-1, with 10 bases aligning to TRBD1. The CDR3 contains 15 residues. Germline lookup yields CDR1 SGHNT and CDR2 YYREEE (reference sequence). CDR3 DNA sequence: TGTGCCAGCAGCTTGATGACAGGGGGCAACAATGTGCAGTTCTTC. It encodes CASSLMTGGNNVQFF.

About this clonotype itself: The junction departs from the called germline gene at one end, perhaps through a read error. This rearrangement joins TRBV11-3 to TRBJ2-5, with 9 bases aligning to TRBD2. The germline gives CDR1 SGHNT, CDR2 YENEEA. This CDR3 is built from 17 residues. The CDR3 spells CASSLVSSGGPQGTQYF. The DNA of the CDR3 is TGTGCCAGCAGCTTAGTGTCCAGCGGGGGGCCCCAAGGGACCCAGTACTTC.

Comment on this clonotype: One end of the junction does not line up with germline, which may come from a read error. The chain links TRBV6-5 to TRBJ1-6; 7 nucleotides match TRBD1. Germline V gene data show CDR1 as MNHEY and CDR2 as SVGAGI. This CDR3 is 13 amino acids long. CDR3 in DNA: TGCGCCAGCTCGGGACAGTCCAATTCACTCCTCCACTTT. Its translation is CASSGQSNSLLHF.

As for this clonotype: Sequence at one end of the junction differs from germline and may be a read error. The chain links TRBV11-2 to TRBJ1-2, with no clear D. Looked up from germline, CDR1 is SGHAT and CDR2 is FQNNGV. The CDR3 is 15 amino acids. The CDR3 bases are TGTGCCAGCAGTTCCAGGACCGCCGCGGACTATGACTACACCTTC. This gives the protein CASSSRTAADYDYTF.

This clonotype was seen more than once but under ten times. This chain joins TRBV2 and TRBJ1-5; D is unclear. Germline V gives CDR1 SNHLY, CDR2 FYNNEI. This CDR3 has 12 residues. Trimming took off 4 bases at V and 5 bases at J, with 6 bases between the two ends. CDR3 loop: CASSVPYQPQHF. As DNA, the CDR3 is TGTGCCAGCAGTGTACCGTATCAGCCCCAGCATTTT.